The 26 T cell receptor beta chains reported below all come from one sample, sequenced in a study of T cell changes during pregnancy in multiple sclerosis. Sequencing used immunoSEQ multiplex PCR; TCRdb keeps in-frame clones, though not all of them. The sample holds 95,000 to 110,000 clones, around 92% seen once. The starting material was peripheral blood, obtained in the third trimester of pregnancy. These receptors were collected from a female donor in good health, enrolled as a control in a pregnancy study.

The chain is built from TRBV30 and TRBJ1-2, with 7 bases aligning to TRBD1. The CDR3 is made up of 12 amino acids. Germline V gives CDR1 GTSNPN, CDR2 SVGIG (reference sequence). With 5 bases clipped from V and 4 bases from J, the junction kept 4 bases outside the gene matches. CDR3: CAWVTGVYGYTF. The CDR3 DNA is TGTGCCTGGGTAACAGGGGTCTATGGCTACACCTTC.

The gene calls are TRBV12-5 and TRBJ1-3, with unresolved D. Germline CDR1 is LGHNT and CDR2 is FRNRAP. CDR3 length equals 15 residues. With 1 base removed from V and 0 bases from J, the gap between germline ends came to 7 bases. The CDR3, as DNA: TGTGCTAGTGGTTTGGGAGACTTCTCTGGAAACACCATATATTTT. Protein product: CASGLGDFSGNTIYF.

The CDR3 DNA is TGCGCCAGCAGCCCGGGTGGTGGCAATCAGCCCCAGCATTTT. It codes for CASSPGGGNQPQHF. This chain connects TRBV5-1 to TRBJ1-5; D not certain. V was clipped by 4 bases and J by 2 bases, with 10 bases between them. This CDR3 is built from 14 residues. Germline V gene lookup returns CDR1 SGHRS and CDR2 YFSETQ.

The chain combines TRBV5-1 with TRBJ2-5; 8 bases match TRBD2. Looked up from germline, CDR1 is SGHRS and CDR2 is YFSETQ. This CDR3 has 14 amino acids. V dropped 6 bases and J dropped 4; count of bases not matched to a gene: 8. The chain's CDR3 is CASTKTSASETQYF. The CDR3 DNA reads TGCGCCAGCACCAAGACTAGCGCGTCAGAGACCCAGTACTTC.

The chain has TRBV6-5 and TRBJ1-1; D may be TRBD1 (6 bases). This CDR3 spans 14 amino acids. The germline gives CDR1 MNHEY, CDR2 SVGAGI. V dropped 7 bases and J dropped 3 bases, with 15 bases sitting between them. The CDR3 DNA reads TGTGCCAGCACCTATAGGGGGAGGGACACTGAAGCTTTCTTT. It encodes CASTYRGRDTEAFF.

This clone was found once. The chain carries TRBV11-3 and TRBJ2-7, with D maybe TRBD2 (5 bases). Germline values: CDR1 SGHNT, CDR2 YENEEA. The CDR3 has 13 residues. Trimming removed 5 bases from V and 5 bases from J, with 13 bases in between. The CDR3 nucleotides read TGTGCCAGCAGCCGGACTGTCGGTCACGAGCAGTACTTC. Translated, it gives CASSRTVGHEQYF.

This clone has a handful of counts. The rearrangement links TRBV7-2 to TRBJ1-1; TRBD1 aligns across 9 bases. This CDR3 is 18 amino acids long. Germline CDR1 is SGHTA and CDR2 is FQGNSA. Trimming took 3 bases from V and 4 from J; bases not matched to a gene: 15. The CDR3 sequence: CASSFPGQGIAGGTEAFF. CDR3 coding DNA: TGTGCCAGCAGCTTTCCGGGACAGGGTATTGCCGGAGGCACTGAAGCTTTCTTT.

The rearrangement links TRBV5-6 to TRBJ2-7; D possibly corresponds to TRBD1 (5 bases). The germline V gene has CDR1 SGHDT and CDR2 YYEEEE. V dropped 5 bases and J dropped 7 bases, with 13 bases sitting between them. CDR3 length: 12 amino acids. This CDR3 is CASRPGGAEQYF. In DNA, the CDR3 is TGTGCCAGCAGGCCCGGTGGGGCTGAGCAGTACTTC.

In its sample, this clone was seen a few times. The CDR3 nucleotides read TGTGCCAGCAGCTTGACAGGGTGGACAACTGAAGCTTTCTTT. It is translated as CASSLTGWTTEAFF. V gene TRBV7-3 combines with J gene TRBJ1-1, with 7 nucleotides matching TRBD1. Looked up from germline, CDR1 is SGHTA and CDR2 is FQGTGA. The CDR3 is made up of 14 amino acids. The V gene end was trimmed by 3 bases and the J gene end by 5 bases; junction bases not matched to a gene: 6.

The rearrangement links TRBV6-6 to TRBJ1-6; no clear D gene. The V gene's germline CDR1 is MNHNY and CDR2 SVGAGI (reference sequence). V was shortened by 6 bases and J by 6 bases, with 12 bases between the two germline ends. The CDR3 runs 14 residues. CDR3 amino acids: CASRLEGGNSPLHF. The CDR3 bases are TGTGCCAGCAGGCTCGAAGGCGGTAATTCACCCCTCCACTTT.

V and J are TRBV14 and TRBJ2-7, with D possibly TRBD1 on 6 matching bases. The germline V gene encodes CDR1 SGHDN and CDR2 FVKESK. The CDR3 has 17 amino acids. The germline V and J ends were trimmed by 3 bases and 3 bases, with 21 bases remaining between them. The DNA of the CDR3 is TGTGCCAGCAGCCAGGACCCTCCTCCCAGGGGCATCTACGAGCAGTACTTC. Protein sequence: CASSQDPPPRGIYEQYF.

This clone has just one count. The chain joins TRBV7-2 to TRBJ2-1; 9 positions agree with TRBD2. Looked up from germline, CDR1 is SGHTA and CDR2 is FQGNSA. There are 15 residues in the CDR3. The V and J ends lost 1 base and 9 bases, in that order; junction bases with no gene match: 7. The CDR3 nucleotides are TGTGCCAGCAGCTTAGTGGCGGGGGGGCGAGGTGAGCAGTTCTTC. Encoded protein: CASSLVAGGRGEQFF.

The genes are TRBV7-9 and TRBJ1-3, with D possibly being TRBD1 (6 bases). Trimming removed 1 base from V and 8 bases from J, with 15 bases in between. CDR3 length: 15 residues. Germline lookup yields CDR1 SEHNR and CDR2 FQNEAQ (reference sequence). The DNA for the CDR3 is TGTGCCAGCAGCTTAGATACAGGGTCTTTAGACACCATATATTTT. Its translation is CASSLDTGSLDTIYF.

In this sample, this clone turned up once. The genes are TRBV1 and TRBJ1-3. TRBV1 is a listed pseudogene. CDR3 size: 16 residues. The CDR3 DNA sequence: TGCACCAGCAGCCAAGATTGGAGGACTGCGGGAAACACCATATATTTT. Protein: CTSSQDWRTAGNTIYF.

The rearrangement links TRBV27 to TRBJ1-1; D might be TRBD1 (6 bases). CDR1 and CDR2 (germline): MNHEY, SMNVEV (reference sequence). This CDR3 has 14 amino acids. Trimming cost V 5 bases and J 0 bases, with 10 bases left between them. This chain's CDR3 is CASSIGQMNTEAFF. The CDR3 bases are TGTGCCAGCAGTATAGGACAGATGAACACTGAAGCTTTCTTT.

This clone has more than one count but fewer than ten. The CDR3 region has the DNA TGTGCCAGCAGCTCGGGGACAGGGTACGCTAACTATGGCTACACCTTC. Its protein product is CASSSGTGYANYGYTF. This chain links TRBV5-6 with TRBJ1-2, with TRBD1 matching over 9 bases. Germline V gives CDR1 SGHDT, CDR2 YYEEEE. V lost 3 bases, J lost 0 bases, and 6 bases stayed unmatched. The CDR3 totals 16 residues.

This chain links TRBV15 with TRBJ1-1; D gene unclear. Germline V lookup: CDR1 LNHNV, CDR2 YYDKDF (reference sequence). The CDR3 runs to 15 residues. Trimming took 4 bases from V and 5 from J, leaving 17 bases between them. The CDR3 sequence is CATSTPTNGETEAFF. CDR3 bases: TGTGCCACCAGCACACCGACAAACGGGGAAACTGAAGCTTTCTTT.

The chain uses TRBV7-9 and TRBJ1-1, with a tentative D call TRBD1 (6 bases). The CDR3 spans 14 residues. Per germline, CDR1 SEHNR and CDR2 FQNEAQ (reference sequence). Trimming left V 5 bases short and J 2 bases short, with 12 bases between. As DNA, the CDR3 is TGTGCCAGCAGCCCCGGACAGCTTAACACTGAAGCTTTCTTT. Amino acids: CASSPGQLNTEAFF.

The chain recombines TRBV6-1 with TRBJ2-3, with 10 bases matching TRBD2. The J segment lost 8 bases and the V segment lost 6 bases, leaving 8 bases of the junction unmatched. From germline, CDR1 is MNHNS and CDR2 SASEGT. This CDR3 is built from 14 residues. In nucleotides, the CDR3 is TGTGCCAGCAGCCCCGGACTAGCGGAGGGTACGCAGTATTTT. This sequence encodes CASSPGLAEGTQYF.

The V and J genes are TRBV12-5 and TRBJ2-1; TRBD1 agrees at 8 bases. The germline gives CDR1 LGHNT, CDR2 FRNRAP. V dropped 5 bases and J dropped 4; count of bases not matched to a gene: 10. CDR3 size: 16 residues. DNA of the CDR3: TGTGCTAGTGGTCCCTACAGGGACAGGTTTTACAATGAGCAGTTCTTC. Protein: CASGPYRDRFYNEQFF.

CDR3 bases: TGTGCCTGGAACCGTGAGAGCTCCTATAATTCACCCCTCCACTTT. This gives the protein CAWNRESSYNSPLHF. The chain joins TRBV30 to TRBJ1-6, with D unclear. The CDR3 has 15 amino acids. The V and J ends lost 4 bases and 0 bases respectively, with 10 bases between them. CDR1 GTSNPN and CDR2 SVGIG come from the germline V gene (reference sequence).

The rearrangement joins TRBV9 to TRBJ2-2; possibly TRBD1 for D (6 bases). With 0 bases removed from V and 0 bases from J, the gap between germline ends came to 9 bases. The CDR3 sequence is 16 residues long. CDR1 is SGDLS and CDR2 is YYNGEE in the germline V gene. DNA of the CDR3: TGTGCCAGCAGCGTAGCTGGGACACCGAACACCGGGGAGCTGTTTTTT. Translation gives CASSVAGTPNTGELFF. The variable domain in full, with the rest retrieved from reference TRBV9 and TRBJ2-2, is DSGVTQTPKHLITATGQRVTLRCSPRSGDLSVYWYQQSLDQGLQFLIQYYNGEERAKGNILERFSAQQFPDLHSELNLSSLELGDSALYFCASSVAGTPNTGELFFGEGSRLTVL.

This chain links TRBV4-2 with TRBJ1-1, with 9 bases fitting TRBD1. CDR1 and CDR2 from the germline V gene are LGHNA and YNFKEQ. The CDR3 extends over 16 amino acids. J gave up 4 bases and V 3 bases, and 9 bases lay outside the gene matches. The CDR3, as DNA: TGTGCCAGCAGCCACACACGGACAGGGGAAGCCACTGAAGCTTTCTTT. As protein: CASSHTRTGEATEAFF.

Notes on this clone: This same CDR3 is encoded by further DNA sequences in the sample. V usage is TRBV18 and J usage is TRBJ1-1; D not resolved. V shed 2 bases and J shed 3 bases, with 7 bases lying between them. This CDR3 has 13 residues. Germline CDR1 is KGHSH and CDR2 is LQKENI. The CDR3 nucleotides read TGTGCCAGCTCACCAACCCGGGACACTGAAGCTTTCTTT. It translates to CASSPTRDTEAFF.

CDR3 region: CASNPQGSGNTIYF. CDR3 bases: TGTGCCAGCAATCCTCAGGGAAGTGGAAACACCATATATTTT. The genes are TRBV2 and TRBJ1-3; TRBD1 is a possible D gene (5 bases). The CDR3 is made up of 14 amino acids. V lost 7 bases to trimming and J lost 3 bases, with 13 bases between them. The germline V gene has CDR1 SNHLY and CDR2 FYNNEI.

The rearrangement links TRBV5-1 to TRBJ1-2; 9 nucleotides line up with TRBD1. Trimming removed 0 bases from V and 2 bases from J; junction bases left unmatched: 5. CDR1 SGHRS and CDR2 YFSETQ come from the germline V gene. The length of the CDR3 is 16 residues. The CDR3 nucleotides are TGCGCCAGCAGCTTGGCTGGGACAGGGCTAAACTATGGCTACACCTTC. As protein: CASSLAGTGLNYGYTF.